The 27 T cell receptor beta chains below all came from one sample that was sequenced in a study of shared clonotypes between healthy human individuals. The data were produced by immunoSEQ multiplex PCR, yet TCRdb's version contains in-frame clones alone and is incomplete. The sample lists some 2.4 million clones; roughly 93% were seen once. Sequencing was done on a sample of naive CD4+ T cells from PBMCs. This sample's subset: CD45RA+ positively selected. These receptor sequences come from a man younger than 35 in good health. Some clones in this sample may be carry-over from other donors' samples.

The V gene is TRBV28, the J gene TRBJ2-5, with D hard to call. V lost 1 base and J 1 base, leaving 7 bases between the germline ends. The CDR3 runs 14 residues. Germline values: CDR1 MDHEN, CDR2 SYDVKM. The CDR3: CASSLSDSQETQYF. As DNA, the CDR3 is TGTGCCAGCAGTTTATCGGATTCCCAAGAGACCCAGTACTTC.

The rearrangement uses TRBV28 and TRBJ2-7, with 9 bases aligning to TRBD1. This CDR3 has 16 residues. V shed 1 base, J shed 2 bases, and the junction held 6 bases outside the gene matches. Per the germline V gene, CDR1 is MDHEN and CDR2 is SYDVKM. CDR3: CASSLSGTGRPYEQYF. The CDR3 DNA sequence: TGTGCCAGCAGTTTATCCGGGACAGGGAGGCCCTACGAGCAGTACTTC.

This clone was seen just once. The CDR3 bases are TGTGCCAGTAGTATAGGAACTCCCCCCTACAATGAGCAGTTCTTC. It translates to CASSIGTPPYNEQFF. This chain uses TRBV19 with TRBJ2-1; D gene ambiguous. V was trimmed by 1 base and J by 2 bases, leaving 9 bases between them. Germline lookup yields CDR1 LNHDA and CDR2 SQIVND (reference sequence). The CDR3 covers 15 residues.

The J gene is TRBJ1-2, the V gene TRBV5-6; no firm D call. This CDR3 comprises 15 residues. CDR1 SGHDT and CDR2 YYEEEE come from the germline V gene. Trimming took 2 bases from V and 0 from J, leaving 11 bases between them. The CDR3 is CASSFPSSSNYGYTF. CDR3 nucleotide sequence: TGTGCCAGCAGCTTTCCCTCCTCCTCTAACTATGGCTACACCTTC.

The chain employs TRBV5-4 and TRBJ1-2, with D possibly TRBD1 on 5 matching bases. CDR3 length equals 17 residues. Per the germline V gene, CDR1 is SGHNT and CDR2 is YYREEE (reference sequence). Trimming removed 1 base at V and 4 bases at J, with 20 bases between. This CDR3 is CASSLWSGQGWAYGYTF. In DNA form, the CDR3 reads TGTGCCAGCAGCTTGTGGTCTGGTCAGGGCTGGGCCTATGGCTACACCTTC.

The chain links TRBV5-1 to TRBJ2-3, with 8 bases fitting TRBD1. From germline, CDR1 is SGHRS and CDR2 YFSETQ. J lost 3 bases, V lost 4 bases, and 7 bases had no gene match. This CDR3 region has 15 residues. The DNA for the CDR3 is TGCGCCAGCAGCAAAGGACAGGGTGGAACAGATACGCAGTATTTT. Its protein is CASSKGQGGTDTQYF.

For this clone: The junction does not match germline at one end; this may be a read error. CDR3 amino acids: CASRWDSLENF. CDR3 nucleotide sequence: TGTGCCAGCCGGTGGGACTCCCTAGAGAACTTC. The V and J genes are TRBV11-3 and TRBJ2-7; weak D call: TRBD2 (6 bases). CDR3 length: 11 residues. Germline values: CDR1 SGHNT, CDR2 YENEEA. The whole variable domain, filled in from reference TRBV11-3 and TRBJ2-7, reads EAGVVQSPRYKIIEKKQPVAFWCNPISGHNTLYWYLQNLGQGPELLIRYENEEAVDDSQLPKDRFSAERLKGVDSTLKIQPAELGDSAVYLCASRWDSLENFGPGTRLTVT.

The rearrangement links TRBV6-1 to TRBJ1-1; possibly TRBD1 for D (6 bases). Germline values: CDR1 MNHNS, CDR2 SASEGT. The CDR3 runs 14 residues. V lost 6 bases and J 3 bases, leaving 14 bases between the germline ends. CDR3 nucleotides: TGTGCCAGCAGAGAACAGGGATGGTACACTGAAGCTTTCTTT. Translated: CASREQGWYTEAFF.

The rearrangement uses TRBV10-2 and TRBJ1-3, with D possibly being TRBD1 (5 bases). The CDR3 covers 17 residues. Germline assignment: CDR1 WSHSY and CDR2 SAAADI. Deletions cut 3 bases from V and 1 base from J, with 16 bases between. In nucleotides, the CDR3 is TGCGCCAGCAGTGATTCAGCAGGGCAAACTTCTGGAAACACCATATATTTT. The encoded protein is CASSDSAGQTSGNTIYF.

The chain uses TRBV7-9 and TRBJ1-1, with D possibly matching TRBD1 (5 bases). CDR3 length: 15 amino acids. CDR1 and CDR2 (germline): SEHNR, FQNEAQ (reference sequence). Between the trimmed V and J ends, which lost 0 bases and 5 bases, there was a span of 13 bases. The CDR3 is CASSLAGAGGTEAFF. Here the CDR3 DNA reads TGTGCCAGCAGCTTAGCCGGGGCCGGGGGAACTGAAGCTTTCTTT.

This clone was detected a few times. The rearrangement uses TRBV30 and TRBJ1-1, with 8 bases fitting TRBD1. CDR3 size: 13 residues. Losses at the gene ends were 5 bases for V and 1 base for J; bases not matched to a gene: 3. Germline V gene lookup returns CDR1 GTSNPN and CDR2 SVGIG (reference sequence). DNA for the CDR3: TGTGCCTGGCAGGGACAGGCGAACACTGAAGCTTTCTTT. It translates to CAWQGQANTEAFF.

This clone appeared a few times. The sample has other DNA sequences that encode this CDR3 too. The V gene is TRBV9, the J gene TRBJ2-7; TRBD1 matches at 10 bases. The CDR3 is 14 amino acids. J gave up 2 bases and V 4 bases, and 3 bases lay outside the gene matches. CDR1 SGDLS and CDR2 YYNGEE come from the germline V gene. CDR3 sequence reads: CASSPGQGTYEQYF. The CDR3 nucleotides read TGTGCCAGCAGCCCGGGACAGGGGACCTACGAGCAGTACTTC.

CDR3 nucleotides: TGTGCCTGGACAACAAACAGGTGGACAACTAATGAAAAACTGTTTTTT. Translating it yields CAWTTNRWTTNEKLFF. The gene calls are TRBV30 and TRBJ1-4; D possibly corresponds to TRBD1 (5 bases). The CDR3 extends over 16 amino acids. Trimming took off 4 bases at V and 0 bases at J, with 15 bases between the two ends. Germline V gives CDR1 GTSNPN, CDR2 SVGIG (reference sequence).

This sequence joins TRBV12-5 and TRBJ2-7; D possibly corresponds to TRBD2 (5 bases). The V end lost 3 bases, the J end lost 7 bases, and 7 bases lay between the germline ends. This CDR3 region has 11 residues. The germline gives CDR1 LGHNT, CDR2 FRNRAP. CDR3 sequence: CASGFGEEQYF. CDR3 in DNA: TGTGCTAGTGGTTTCGGGGAAGAGCAGTACTTC.

Note on this clone: This sample includes further DNA sequences coding for the same CDR3. This chain connects TRBV5-1 to TRBJ2-1; D not resolved. Trimming stripped 2 bases from V and 4 bases from J, with 10 bases between. The CDR3 totals 14 residues. Germline V gene sequence: CDR1 SGHRS, CDR2 YFSETQ. The CDR3 spells CASSLSSDYNEQFF. The CDR3 DNA follows: TGCGCCAGCAGCTTATCCAGTGATTACAATGAGCAGTTCTTC.

This clone was seen a single time. The gene calls are TRBV27 and TRBJ2-2; D is ambiguous. In germline, CDR1 is MNHEY, CDR2 SMNVEV (reference sequence). The CDR3 runs to 16 residues. V was trimmed by 5 bases and J by 5 bases, leaving 18 bases between them. DNA of the CDR3: TGTGCCAGCAGTCAGTACCCACACCATGGGACCGGGGAGCTGTTTTTT. Protein sequence: CASSQYPHHGTGELFF.

Concerning this clone itself: The same CDR3 also results from other DNA sequences found in this sample. The chain joins TRBV28 to TRBJ1-2, with unresolved D. The germline V gene encodes CDR1 MDHEN and CDR2 SYDVKM. V lost 5 bases to trimming and J lost 8 bases, with 9 bases between them. This CDR3 region has 11 residues. In DNA form, the CDR3 reads TGTGCCAGCAGTCCCCGTGGGGGCTACACCTTC. Translation gives CASSPRGGYTF.

The chain employs TRBV21-1 and TRBJ1-2. TRBV21-1 is designated a pseudogene. CDR3 length: 15 residues. The DNA for the CDR3 is TGTGCCAGCAGCATAAGGGGGGCAGGGGTCTATGGCTACACCTTC. This codes for CASSIRGAGVYGYTF.

As for this clone: A read error may produce the germline difference seen at one junction end. The V gene is TRBV30, the J gene TRBJ1-2, with D unresolved. This CDR3 contains 11 residues. The germline V gene has CDR1 GTSNPN and CDR2 SVGIG (reference sequence). The CDR3 here is CAWSGRDLLNF. DNA of the CDR3: TGTGCCTGGAGTGGAAGAGACCTCCTGAACTTC. Based on the CDR3 plus reference TRBV30 and TRBJ1-2, the full variable domain is SQTIHQWPATLVQPVGSPLSLECTVEGTSNPNLYWYRQAAGRGLQLLFYSVGIGQISSEVPQNLSASRPQDRQFILSSKKLLLSDSGFYLCAWSGRDLLNFGSGTRLTVV.

V usage is TRBV19 and J usage is TRBJ1-3; D unclear. Trimming shortened V by 5 bases and J by 1 base, and 12 bases separated the two germline ends. Germline CDR1 and CDR2: LNHDA and SQIVND (reference sequence). The CDR3 has 15 amino acids. The CDR3, as DNA: TGTGCCAGTAGTTTAAGGGATGCTTCTGGAAACACCATATATTTT. Protein sequence: CASSLRDASGNTIYF.

This clone showed up just once. This chain joins TRBV19 and TRBJ2-5; D is ambiguous. The CDR3 has 14 amino acids. Trimming left V 6 bases short and J 5 bases short, with 16 bases between. CDR1 and CDR2 from the germline V gene are LNHDA and SQIVND (reference sequence). The CDR3 nucleotides read TGTGCCAGTAGCAACCGCCGAGGTTATGAGACCCAGTACTTC. This encodes CASSNRRGYETQYF.

Notes on this clone: At the DNA level, this CDR3 is encoded by other sequences in the same sample as well. The gene calls are TRBV5-1 and TRBJ2-5, with a weak D call TRBD2 (5 bases). V shed 0 bases and J shed 4 bases, with 10 bases lying between them. CDR1 SGHRS and CDR2 YFSETQ come from the germline V gene. The CDR3 sequence is 14 residues long. The CDR3 region is CASSLEGGRETQYF. The CDR3 nucleotides are TGCGCCAGCAGCTTGGAAGGCGGGCGAGAGACCCAGTACTTC.

The count of this clone is one. This same CDR3 is encoded by further DNA sequences in the sample. V is TRBV5-1 and J is TRBJ1-3; no reliable D call. Germline V lookup: CDR1 SGHRS, CDR2 YFSETQ. The CDR3 has 14 residues. V was pared by 0 bases and J by 4 bases, with 8 bases between. For the CDR3, the DNA is TGCGCCAGCAGCTTGGCAGGATCCGGAAACACCATATATTTT. This encodes CASSLAGSGNTIYF.

The chain has TRBV7-9 and TRBJ2-1, with 7 bases aligning to TRBD1. There are 16 residues in the CDR3. Trimming cost V 4 bases and J 8 bases; bases outside gene matches: 14. Germline V gene sequence: CDR1 SEHNR, CDR2 FQNEAQ (reference sequence). In DNA form, the CDR3 reads TGTGCCAGCAGCTATACAGGGGCAGTAAATTCCGATGAGCAGTTCTTC. As protein: CASSYTGAVNSDEQFF. Filled out from reference TRBV7-9 and TRBJ2-1, the complete variable domain reads DTGVSQNPRHKITKRGQNVTFRCDPISEHNRLYWYRQTLGQGPEFLTYFQNEAQLEKSRLLSDRFSAERPKGSFSTLEIQRTEQGDSAMYLCASSYTGAVNSDEQFFGPGTRLTVL.

The chain is built from TRBV28 and TRBJ1-2; maybe TRBD1 (5 bases). Germline-derived CDR1 and CDR2 are MDHEN and SYDVKM. The CDR3 has 15 amino acids. V was trimmed by 8 bases and J by 2 bases, leaving 18 bases between them. The CDR3 region is CASEAPARGNYGYTF. The CDR3 nucleotides are TGTGCCAGCGAGGCTCCTGCTAGGGGCAACTATGGCTACACCTTC.

The chain is built from TRBV4-2 and TRBJ2-5, with 7 bases aligning to TRBD1. Germline V lookup: CDR1 LGHNA, CDR2 YNFKEQ. Trimming cost V 5 bases and J 1 base; bases outside gene matches: 4. The CDR3 is 14 residues long. Here the CDR3 reads CASSGWDSQETQYF. The CDR3 DNA is TGTGCCAGCAGCGGATGGGACAGCCAAGAGACCCAGTACTTC.

CDR3 protein: CASSMRVAGAETQYF. The CDR3, as DNA: TGTGCCAGTAGTATGAGGGTAGCGGGAGCAGAGACCCAGTACTTC. The V gene is TRBV19, the J gene TRBJ2-5, with 9 bases matching TRBD2. Germline assignment: CDR1 LNHDA and CDR2 SQIVND (reference sequence). The CDR3 has 15 residues. Trimming took 3 bases from V and 4 from J; bases not matched to a gene: 6.